This T cell receptor beta chain emerged from a study of response to subunit inactivated influenza vaccine. Findings of the study overall: Authors suggested each seasonal flu vaccination may recruit only limited numbers of new T cells.

MiXCR, run by TCRdb on the RT-PCR reads, gives a single entry per CDR3 protein. Here the sample spans around 580,000 distinct CDR3 sequences, around 15% being singletons. Notes on this clonotype: What it binds is unknown.

The CDR3 has 13 amino acids. Trimming took 5 bases from V and 7 from J, leaving 12 bases between them. Germline CDR1 is DFQATT and CDR2 is SNEGSKA (reference sequence). The source is a man aged 45 to 65 who received an inactivated influenza vaccine. V gene TRBV20-1 combines with J gene TRBJ1-6, with D possibly matching TRBD1 (6 bases). The material was PBMCs from blood, obtained 11 to 12 days after vaccination. The CDR3 DNA reads TGCAGTGCTGATGGGACACCAAATTCACCCCTCCACTTT. Translation: CSADGTPNSPLHF.